Listed below are T cell receptor beta chains from one sample, sequenced in a study of graft-versus-host responses after intestinal transplantation. The data were produced by immunoSEQ multiplex PCR, yet TCRdb's version contains in-frame clones alone and is incomplete. The sample lists some 27,000 clones; approximately 95% were seen once. The source material was PBMCs, sampled 18 days after transplant. The receptors were sampled from a human patient who received an intestinal transplant, so some T cells may come from the graft donor. The CDR3 runs from the conserved cysteine through the conserved F or W. The order of the fields is D gene, J gene, clone size, V gene, CDR3 DNA, CDR3 protein. The D gene is left open where the match is weak. Only some rows state a clone size, as once, few, many or a class for expanded clones.

d_gene: -; j_gene: TRBJ1-2; abundance: -; v_gene: TRBV19; CDR3nt: TGTGCCAGTAGTATAACGGGGGCAACCGTTTCCTATGGCTACACCTTC; CDR3aa: CASSITGATVSYGYTF
d_gene: -; j_gene: TRBJ2-1; abundance: once; v_gene: TRBV6-6; CDR3nt: TGTGCCAGCAGGAGTGTGGGGTTTGGGTCCTACAATGAGCAGTTCTTC; CDR3aa: CASRSVGFGSYNEQFF
d_gene: TRBD1; j_gene: TRBJ1-2; abundance: -; v_gene: TRBV29-1; CDR3nt: TGCAGCGCTCCCGAGGCAGGGGGTGGCTACACCTTC; CDR3aa: CSAPEAGGGYTF
d_gene: -; j_gene: TRBJ1-4; abundance: -; v_gene: TRBV5-1; CDR3nt: TGCGCCAGCACCCCGGGGGGGTTTAATGAAAAACTGTTTTTT; CDR3aa: CASTPGGFNEKLFF
d_gene: -; j_gene: TRBJ2-7; abundance: -; v_gene: TRBV10-2; CDR3nt: TGCGCCAGCAGGCTAGCGTACGAGCAGTACTTC; CDR3aa: CASRLAYEQYF
d_gene: -; j_gene: TRBJ1-1; abundance: -; v_gene: TRBV11-2; CDR3nt: TGTGCCAGCAGCTTATGGAGGAGACCTGAAGCTTTCTTT; CDR3aa: CASSLWRRPEAFF
d_gene: TRBD1; j_gene: TRBJ1-1; abundance: -; v_gene: TRBV6-1; CDR3nt: TGTGCCAGCACCTACAGGGGGCGAGTGGACACTGAAGCTTTCTTT; CDR3aa: CASTYRGRVDTEAFF
d_gene: TRBD1; j_gene: TRBJ2-1; abundance: -; v_gene: TRBV4-1; CDR3nt: TGCGCCAGCAGCCAAGAGGGGGACAGGGCGAATGAGCAGTTCTTC; CDR3aa: CASSQEGDRANEQFF
d_gene: -; j_gene: TRBJ1-6; abundance: -; v_gene: TRBV7-4; CDR3nt: TGTGCCAGCAGCTTGGGTAAGGGACACCATAATTCACCCCTCCACTTT; CDR3aa: CASSLGKGHHNSPLHF
d_gene: -; j_gene: TRBJ2-3; abundance: -; v_gene: TRBV5-1; CDR3nt: TGCGCCAGCAGCTTGGACTCCCTCACAGATACGCAGTATTTT; CDR3aa: CASSLDSLTDTQYF
d_gene: -; j_gene: TRBJ2-2; abundance: -; v_gene: TRBV4-1; CDR3nt: TGCGCCAGCAGCCAAGATGGCCCGGGCAAACTAAACACCGGGGAGCTGTTTTTT; CDR3aa: CASSQDGPGKLNTGELFF
d_gene: -; j_gene: TRBJ1-4; abundance: -; v_gene: TRBV11-2; CDR3nt: TGTGCCAGCAGCCTACGTCGAGGTCTAAATGAAAAACTGTTTTTT; CDR3aa: CASSLRRGLNEKLFF
d_gene: -; j_gene: TRBJ2-7; abundance: -; v_gene: TRBV2; CDR3nt: TGTGCCAGCAGGGACAGACAGGTCTCGTCCGGAGTGCAGTACTTC; CDR3aa: CASRDRQVSSGVQYF
d_gene: -; j_gene: TRBJ2-1; abundance: -; v_gene: TRBV6-4; CDR3nt: TGTGCCAGCAGTGATCGGGGCAATGAGCAGTTCTTC; CDR3aa: CASSDRGNEQFF
d_gene: -; j_gene: TRBJ2-3; abundance: -; v_gene: TRBV7-6; CDR3nt: TGTGCCAGCAGCTCAGAGGGGGGCACAGATACGCAGTATTTT; CDR3aa: CASSSEGGTDTQYF
d_gene: -; j_gene: TRBJ1-2; abundance: -; v_gene: TRBV19; CDR3nt: TGTGCCAGTAGTGAGATAGGGCATTATGGCTACACCTTC; CDR3aa: CASSEIGHYGYTF
d_gene: TRBD1; j_gene: TRBJ2-3; abundance: once; v_gene: TRBV30; CDR3nt: TGTGCCTTGGAGGCATGGGACAGCGACACAGATACGCAGTATTTT; CDR3aa: CALEAWDSDTDTQYF
d_gene: -; j_gene: TRBJ2-3; abundance: -; v_gene: TRBV6-5; CDR3nt: TGTGCCAGCAGTTACGGTCAGGGCTACACAGATACGCAGTATTTT; CDR3aa: CASSYGQGYTDTQYF
d_gene: -; j_gene: TRBJ1-1; abundance: -; v_gene: TRBV18; CDR3nt: TGTGCCAGCTCACCACCAGAGGGGACGAACACTGAAGCTTTCTTT; CDR3aa: CASSPPEGTNTEAFF
d_gene: -; j_gene: TRBJ1-2; abundance: -; v_gene: TRBV7-9; CDR3nt: TGTGCCAGCAGCTTACTGGACGGACCCTATGGCTACACCTTC; CDR3aa: CASSLLDGPYGYTF
d_gene: -; j_gene: TRBJ2-2; abundance: -; v_gene: TRBV15; CDR3nt: TGTGCCACCAGCAGAGATAGCGGCACCGGGGAGCTGTTTTTT; CDR3aa: CATSRDSGTGELFF
d_gene: -; j_gene: TRBJ1-1; abundance: -; v_gene: TRBV6-1; CDR3nt: TGTGCCAGCAGTGAAGCTAGGGCGGGCAGGTTGAACACTGAAGCTTTCTTT; CDR3aa: CASSEARAGRLNTEAFF
d_gene: -; j_gene: TRBJ1-1; abundance: -; v_gene: TRBV2; CDR3nt: TGTGCCAGCGGACCGGGACACGGGATGAACACTGAAGCTTTCTTT; CDR3aa: CASGPGHGMNTEAFF
d_gene: TRBD1; j_gene: TRBJ1-4; abundance: -; v_gene: TRBV5-1; CDR3nt: TGCGCCAGCAGTCAGGACAGGAGTGATGAAAAACTGTTTTTT; CDR3aa: CASSQDRSDEKLFF
d_gene: -; j_gene: TRBJ2-7; abundance: -; v_gene: TRBV2; CDR3nt: TGTGCCAGCAGAAAGGGGTCCTACGAGCAGTACTTC; CDR3aa: CASRKGSYEQYF
d_gene: -; j_gene: TRBJ1-1; abundance: -; v_gene: TRBV11-2; CDR3nt: TGTGCCAGCAGCAGTTACAGGGAATACACTGAAGCTTTCTTT; CDR3aa: CASSSYREYTEAFF
d_gene: TRBD1; j_gene: TRBJ2-2; abundance: -; v_gene: TRBV2; CDR3nt: TGTGCCAGCAGCTACAGGGGACGGACCGGGGAGCTGTTTTTT; CDR3aa: CASSYRGRTGELFF
d_gene: -; j_gene: TRBJ1-5; abundance: once; v_gene: TRBV7-7; CDR3nt: TGTGCCAGCAGCTTAGACAGTTCTCAGCCCCAGCATTTT; CDR3aa: CASSLDSSQPQHF
d_gene: -; j_gene: TRBJ1-1; abundance: -; v_gene: TRBV5-6; CDR3nt: TGTGCCAGCAGCTTGGGCAGAGGCTTTGAAGCTTTCTTT; CDR3aa: CASSLGRGFEAFF
d_gene: TRBD2; j_gene: TRBJ2-2; abundance: -; v_gene: TRBV2; CDR3nt: TGTGCCAGCAGTACTAGCGGGGGAGCAGGCGGGGAGCTGTTTTTT; CDR3aa: CASSTSGGAGGELFF
d_gene: -; j_gene: TRBJ1-2; abundance: -; v_gene: TRBV30; CDR3nt: TGTGCCTGGAGTGTAAAGGGGTTCGGCTACACCTTC; CDR3aa: CAWSVKGFGYTF
d_gene: TRBD2; j_gene: TRBJ2-3; abundance: -; v_gene: TRBV30; CDR3nt: TGTGCCATAAGCGGGGCAGATACGCAGTATTTT; CDR3aa: CAISGADTQYF
d_gene: -; j_gene: TRBJ1-6; abundance: -; v_gene: TRBV2; CDR3nt: TGTGCCAGCAGTGGACTGGGGGTGACCTATAATTCACCCCTCCACTTT; CDR3aa: CASSGLGVTYNSPLHF
d_gene: -; j_gene: TRBJ2-3; abundance: once; v_gene: TRBV29-1; CDR3nt: TGCAGCGTCCGGTCGTCGGATACGCAGTATTTT; CDR3aa: CSVRSSDTQYF
d_gene: -; j_gene: TRBJ1-5; abundance: once; v_gene: TRBV30; CDR3nt: TGTGCCTGGAGTGTACTCAGCAATCAGCCCCAGCATTTT; CDR3aa: CAWSVLSNQPQHF
d_gene: -; j_gene: TRBJ2-7; abundance: -; v_gene: TRBV13; CDR3nt: TGTGCCAGCAGCTTCGGTCCAAGATTCTCCTACGAGCAGTACTTC; CDR3aa: CASSFGPRFSYEQYF
d_gene: TRBD1; j_gene: TRBJ1-2; abundance: -; v_gene: TRBV6-1; CDR3nt: TGTGCCAGCAGTGAGGGGACAGGAAACTATGGCTACACCTTC; CDR3aa: CASSEGTGNYGYTF
d_gene: TRBD1; j_gene: TRBJ2-7; abundance: -; v_gene: TRBV19; CDR3nt: TGTGCCAGTAGTCCTGGGACAGGAGGAAACGAGCAGTACTTC; CDR3aa: CASSPGTGGNEQYF
d_gene: -; j_gene: TRBJ1-5; abundance: -; v_gene: TRBV29-1; CDR3nt: TGCAGCGCCACAACGGGGGGGTTTGGTCAGCCCCAGCATTTT; CDR3aa: CSATTGGFGQPQHF
d_gene: -; j_gene: TRBJ1-1; abundance: -; v_gene: TRBV5-6; CDR3nt: TGTGCCAGCAGCCAGACAGGCCGGCCCTACACTGAAGCTTTCTTT; CDR3aa: CASSQTGRPYTEAFF
d_gene: -; j_gene: TRBJ1-2; abundance: -; v_gene: TRBV2; CDR3nt: TGTGCCAGCAGTGACGGGGGGCTGGGCTACACCTTC; CDR3aa: CASSDGGLGYTF
d_gene: -; j_gene: TRBJ1-4; abundance: -; v_gene: TRBV25-1; CDR3nt: TGTGCCAGCAGTGAATATAGGACTGATGACAATGAAAAACTGTTTTTT; CDR3aa: CASSEYRTDDNEKLFF